The TCR beta chain described here comes from a study of cytomegalovirus exposure and HLA in healthy donors. Germline CDR1 is SGHRS and CDR2 is YFSETQ. This CDR3 is built from 16 residues. V lost 0 bases to trimming and J lost 3 bases; unmatched junction nucleotides: 3. 13 Jbeta primers and 60 Vbeta primers were used for the PCR. Profiling relied on immunoSEQ multiplex PCR, and the TCRdb table lists in-frame clones only, not all of them. The table has about 82,000 clones, around 70% seen once. Sequencing input: PBMCs. This receptor was identified in a man aged 30 to 39 in good health and CMV-seropositive. The chain uses TRBV5-1 and TRBJ1-1; 12 nucleotides match TRBD1. The CDR3, as DNA: TGCGCCAGCAGCTTGGGGGGGACAGGGGGCTACACTGAAGCTTTCTTT. Amino acids: CASSLGGTGGYTEAFF.